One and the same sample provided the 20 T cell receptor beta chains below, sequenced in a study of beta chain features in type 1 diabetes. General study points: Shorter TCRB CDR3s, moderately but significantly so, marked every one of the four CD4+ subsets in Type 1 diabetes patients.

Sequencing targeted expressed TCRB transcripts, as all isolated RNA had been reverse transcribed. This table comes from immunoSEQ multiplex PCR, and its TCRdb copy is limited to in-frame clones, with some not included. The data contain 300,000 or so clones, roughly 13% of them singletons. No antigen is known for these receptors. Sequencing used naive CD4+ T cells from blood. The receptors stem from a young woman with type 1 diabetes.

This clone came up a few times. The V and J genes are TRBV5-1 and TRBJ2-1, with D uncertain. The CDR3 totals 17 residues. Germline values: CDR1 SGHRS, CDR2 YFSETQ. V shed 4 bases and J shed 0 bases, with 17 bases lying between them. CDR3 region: CASSPLLPGSSYNEQFF. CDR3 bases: TGCGCCAGCAGCCCACTCCTCCCGGGTTCCTCCTACAATGAGCAGTTCTTC.

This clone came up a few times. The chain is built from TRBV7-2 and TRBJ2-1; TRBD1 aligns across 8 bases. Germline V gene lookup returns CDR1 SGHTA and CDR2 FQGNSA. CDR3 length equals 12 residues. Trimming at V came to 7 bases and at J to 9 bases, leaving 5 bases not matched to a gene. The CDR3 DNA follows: TGTGCCAGCACCTTCGACAGGGGTGAGCAGTTCTTC. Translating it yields CASTFDRGEQFF.

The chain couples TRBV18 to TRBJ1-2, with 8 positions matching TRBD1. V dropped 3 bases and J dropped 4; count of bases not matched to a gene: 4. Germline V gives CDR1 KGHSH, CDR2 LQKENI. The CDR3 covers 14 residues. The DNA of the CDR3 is TGTGCCAGCTCACCTGGACAGGGTACCTATGGCTACACCTTC. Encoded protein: CASSPGQGTYGYTF.

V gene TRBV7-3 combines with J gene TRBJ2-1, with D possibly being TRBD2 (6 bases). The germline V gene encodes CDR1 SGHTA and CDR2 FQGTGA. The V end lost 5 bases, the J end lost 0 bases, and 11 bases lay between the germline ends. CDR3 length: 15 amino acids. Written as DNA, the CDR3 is TGTGCCAGCAGCACCCTCGGGGGCTCCTACAATGAGCAGTTCTTC. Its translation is CASSTLGGSYNEQFF.

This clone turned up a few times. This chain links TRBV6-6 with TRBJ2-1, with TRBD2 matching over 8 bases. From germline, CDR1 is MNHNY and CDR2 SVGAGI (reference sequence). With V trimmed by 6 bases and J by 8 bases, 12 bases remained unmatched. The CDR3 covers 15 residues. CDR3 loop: CASRMGGRPGDEQFF. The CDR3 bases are TGTGCCAGCAGGATGGGCGGGAGGCCGGGGGATGAGCAGTTCTTC.

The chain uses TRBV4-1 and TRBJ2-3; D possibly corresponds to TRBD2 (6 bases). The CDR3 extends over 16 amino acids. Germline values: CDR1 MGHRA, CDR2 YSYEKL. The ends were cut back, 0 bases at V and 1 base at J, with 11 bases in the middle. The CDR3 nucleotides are TGCGCCAGCAGCCAAGAGGTCGCTAGCGGCACAGATACGCAGTATTTT. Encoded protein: CASSQEVASGTDTQYF.

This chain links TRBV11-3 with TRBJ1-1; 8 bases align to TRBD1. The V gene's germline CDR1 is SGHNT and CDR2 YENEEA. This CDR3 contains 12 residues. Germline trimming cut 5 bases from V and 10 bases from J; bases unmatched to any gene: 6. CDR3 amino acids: CASSPIDRGAFF. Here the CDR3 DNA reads TGTGCCAGCAGCCCCATAGACAGGGGAGCTTTCTTT.

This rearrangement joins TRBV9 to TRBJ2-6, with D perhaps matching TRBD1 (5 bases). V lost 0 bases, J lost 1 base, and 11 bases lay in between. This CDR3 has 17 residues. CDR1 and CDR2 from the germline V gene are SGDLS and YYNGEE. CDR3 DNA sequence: TGTGCCAGCAGCGTAGGGGGCAGGATTTCTGGGGCCAACGTCCTGACTTTC. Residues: CASSVGGRISGANVLTF.

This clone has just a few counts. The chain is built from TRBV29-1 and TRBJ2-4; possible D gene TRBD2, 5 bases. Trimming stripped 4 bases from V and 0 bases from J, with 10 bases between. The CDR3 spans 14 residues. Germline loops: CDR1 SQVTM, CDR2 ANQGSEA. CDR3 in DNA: TGCAGCGTTGCAGGAGGCCTAGCCAAAAACATTCAGTACTTC. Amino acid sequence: CSVAGGLAKNIQYF.

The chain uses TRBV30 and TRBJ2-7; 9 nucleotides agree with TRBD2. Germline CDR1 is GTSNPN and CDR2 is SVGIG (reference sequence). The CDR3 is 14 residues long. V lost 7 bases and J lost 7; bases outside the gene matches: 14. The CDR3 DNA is TGTGCCTCCCCATGGGTAGCGGGAGTACTGGAGCAGTACGTC. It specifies CASPWVAGVLEQYV.

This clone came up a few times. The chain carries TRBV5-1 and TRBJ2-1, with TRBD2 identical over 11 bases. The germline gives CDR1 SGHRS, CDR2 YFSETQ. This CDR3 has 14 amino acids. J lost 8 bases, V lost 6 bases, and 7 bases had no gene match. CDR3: CASTLAGGRDEQFF. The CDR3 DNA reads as TGCGCCAGCACCCTAGCGGGAGGAAGGGATGAGCAGTTCTTC.

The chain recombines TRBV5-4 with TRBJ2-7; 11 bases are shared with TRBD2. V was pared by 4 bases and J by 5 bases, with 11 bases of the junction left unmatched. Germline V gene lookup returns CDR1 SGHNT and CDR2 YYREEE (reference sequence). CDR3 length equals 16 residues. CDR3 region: CASSVDSGRAKDEQYV. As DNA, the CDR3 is TGTGCCAGCAGCGTGGATAGCGGGAGGGCCAAAGACGAGCAGTACGTC.

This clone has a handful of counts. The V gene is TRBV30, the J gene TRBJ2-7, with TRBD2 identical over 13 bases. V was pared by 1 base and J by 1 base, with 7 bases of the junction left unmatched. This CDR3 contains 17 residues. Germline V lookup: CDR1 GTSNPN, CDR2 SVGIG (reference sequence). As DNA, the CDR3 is TGTGCCTGGAGTGGCGGACTAGCGGGAGAGAGGTCCTACGAGCAGTACTTC. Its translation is CAWSGGLAGERSYEQYF.

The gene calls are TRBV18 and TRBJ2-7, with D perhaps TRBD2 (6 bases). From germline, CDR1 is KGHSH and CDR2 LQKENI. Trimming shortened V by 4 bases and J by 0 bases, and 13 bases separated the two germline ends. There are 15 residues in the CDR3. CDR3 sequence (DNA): TGTGCCAGCTCACGTCTCGCGGGGAGCTCCTACGAGCAGTACGTC. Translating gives CASSRLAGSSYEQYV.

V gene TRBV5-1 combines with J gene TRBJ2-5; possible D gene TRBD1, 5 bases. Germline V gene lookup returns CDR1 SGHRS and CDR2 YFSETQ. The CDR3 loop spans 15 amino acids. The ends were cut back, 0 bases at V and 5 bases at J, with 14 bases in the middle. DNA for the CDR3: TGCGCCAGCAGCTTGGTAGGGGTTCCGGAGGAGACCCAGTACTTC. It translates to CASSLVGVPEETQYF.

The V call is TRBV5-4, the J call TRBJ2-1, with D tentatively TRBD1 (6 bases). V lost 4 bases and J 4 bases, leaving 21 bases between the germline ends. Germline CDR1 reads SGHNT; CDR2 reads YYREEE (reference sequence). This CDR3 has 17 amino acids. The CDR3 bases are TGTGCCAGCAGCCCCGTTCGGACGGGTAGGGGGTACAATGAGCAGTTCTTC. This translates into CASSPVRTGRGYNEQFF.

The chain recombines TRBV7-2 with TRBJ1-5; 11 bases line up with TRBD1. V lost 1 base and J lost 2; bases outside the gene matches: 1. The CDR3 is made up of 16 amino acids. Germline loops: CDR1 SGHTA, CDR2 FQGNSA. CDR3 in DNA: TGTGCCAGCAGCTTAGGGGACAGGGGGGGCAATCAGCCCCAGCATTTT. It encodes CASSLGDRGGNQPQHF.

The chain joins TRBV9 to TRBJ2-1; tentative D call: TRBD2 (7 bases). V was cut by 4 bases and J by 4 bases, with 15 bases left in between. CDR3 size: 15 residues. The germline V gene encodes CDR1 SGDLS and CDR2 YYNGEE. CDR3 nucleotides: TGTGCCAGCAGCACGGGGGGCGGAGGGTACAATGAGCAGTTCTTC. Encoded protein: CASSTGGGGYNEQFF.

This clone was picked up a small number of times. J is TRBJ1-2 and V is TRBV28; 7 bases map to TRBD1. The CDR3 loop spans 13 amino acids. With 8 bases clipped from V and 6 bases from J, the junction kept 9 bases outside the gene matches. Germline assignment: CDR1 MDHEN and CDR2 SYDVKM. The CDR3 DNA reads TGTGCCAGCCGTAGGACAGGCTCCGATGGCTACACCTTC. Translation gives CASRRTGSDGYTF.

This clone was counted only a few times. CDR3 region: CASGERRVEKLFF. CDR3 coding DNA: TGTGCCAGCGGGGAGCGAAGAGTCGAAAAACTGTTTTTT. The J gene is TRBJ1-4, the V gene TRBV19; D gene uncertain. Germline V gene sequence: CDR1 LNHDA, CDR2 SQIVND (reference sequence). The V and J ends lost 9 bases and 8 bases respectively, with 16 bases between them. The CDR3 totals 13 residues. The whole variable domain, filled in from reference TRBV19 and TRBJ1-4, reads DGGITQSPKYLFRKEGQNVTLSCEQNLNHDAMYWYRQDPGQGLRLIYYSQIVNDFQKGDIAEGYSVSREKKESFPLTVTSAQKNPTAFYLCASGERRVEKLFFGSGTQLSVL.